Listed here are 8 T cell receptor beta chains from one sample, sequenced in a study of beta chain features in type 1 diabetes. Expressed TCRB transcripts were sequenced because the entire RNA isolate underwent reverse transcription. The data were produced by immunoSEQ multiplex PCR, yet TCRdb's version contains in-frame clones alone and is incomplete. The table records 400,000 to 550,000 clones, 9.5% to 12% of them present only once. The source material was naive CD4+ T cells from blood. The receptors originated from a woman between 18 and 30 years old in good health.

This clone was counted a few times. The V gene is TRBV19, the J gene TRBJ2-4; a possible D gene is TRBD2 (5 bases). Germline V gene data show CDR1 as LNHDA and CDR2 as SQIVND (reference sequence). V gave up 6 bases and J gave up 5 bases, with 11 bases separating them. The CDR3 has 13 residues. CDR3 DNA: TGTGCCAGTAGCGACTGGACTGAAAACATTCAGTACTTC. Translation: CASSDWTENIQYF.

V usage is TRBV30 and J usage is TRBJ1-4; D ambiguous. CDR3 length: 13 amino acids. V lost 5 bases and J lost 4, with 11 bases in between. CDR1 is GTSNPN, CDR2 SVGIG, per germline (reference sequence). The CDR3 sequence: CAWADQLNEKLFF. Written as DNA, the CDR3 is TGTGCCTGGGCGGACCAACTTAATGAAAAACTGTTTTTT. Full variable domain (remainder filled in from reference TRBV30 and TRBJ1-4): SQTIHQWPATLVQPVGSPLSLECTVEGTSNPNLYWYRQAAGRGLQLLFYSVGIGQISSEVPQNLSASRPQDRQFILSSKKLLLSDSGFYLCAWADQLNEKLFFGSGTQLSVL.

J is TRBJ1-1 and V is TRBV7-8; D possibly corresponds to TRBD1 (6 bases). Germline V gene sequence: CDR1 SGHVS, CDR2 FQNEAQ. The CDR3 sequence is 13 residues long. Trimming pared 5 bases from V and 1 base from J, leaving 8 bases between. The CDR3 sequence is CASSQGQNTEAFF. CDR3 DNA: TGTGCCAGCAGCCAGGGACAGAACACTGAAGCTTTCTTT.

The V call is TRBV11-2, the J call TRBJ2-3; D gene uncertain. The germline V and J ends were trimmed by 5 bases and 2 bases, with 5 bases remaining between them. Germline CDR1 reads SGHAT; CDR2 reads FQNNGV. The CDR3 sequence is 12 residues long. The CDR3 DNA reads TGTGCCAGCAGCCGAAACACAGATACGCAGTATTTT. It yields the protein CASSRNTDTQYF.

This clone appeared a few times. The chain joins TRBV9 to TRBJ2-7; D is perhaps TRBD1 (6 bases). The CDR3 runs to 13 residues. V was trimmed by 4 bases and J by 6 bases, leaving 14 bases between them. Germline CDR1 and CDR2: SGDLS and YYNGEE. The CDR3 spells CASSLSTGFEQYF. CDR3 sequence (DNA): TGTGCCAGCAGCTTAAGTACAGGGTTCGAGCAGTACTTC.

The chain couples TRBV27 to TRBJ2-7, with no clear D. V gave up 0 bases and J gave up 0 bases, with 9 bases separating them. The CDR3 has 15 residues. Germline lookup yields CDR1 MNHEY and CDR2 SMNVEV (reference sequence). The CDR3 sequence is CASSLSHFYSYEQYF. CDR3 sequence (DNA): TGTGCCAGCAGTTTATCACACTTCTACTCCTACGAGCAGTACTTC.

A word on this clone: Other DNA sequences within the sample encode an identical CDR3. CDR3 sequence reads: CASSLVDTQYF. The CDR3 DNA reads TGCGCCAGCAGCTTGGTCGATACGCAGTATTTT. V and J are TRBV5-1 and TRBJ2-3; no firm D call. The V end lost 0 bases, the J end lost 6 bases, and 2 bases lay between the germline ends. The CDR3 runs 11 residues. CDR1 is SGHRS and CDR2 is YFSETQ in the germline V gene.

This clone occurred a few times. The chain employs TRBV7-9 and TRBJ1-4; D unclear. Germline lookup yields CDR1 SEHNR and CDR2 FQNEAQ (reference sequence). Trimming cost V 1 base and J 8 bases, with 11 bases left between them. This CDR3 contains 14 residues. The DNA of the CDR3 is TGTGCCAGCAGCTTAGGGACGGCTGGCGAAAAACTGTTTTTT. It encodes CASSLGTAGEKLFF.